The entry below gives a single T cell receptor (beta chain) sequence along with its context. These data originate in a study of blood T cell repertoires in COVID-19. Study summary: From the United States, Italy and Spain came samples of acute and convalescent COVID-19. In each case, the material was cDNA or gDNA derived from T cells, B-cell-depleted T cells, or PBMCs.

Germline assignment: CDR1 MNHEY and CDR2 SVGAGI. Trimming left V 3 bases short and J 5 bases short, with 16 bases between. CDR3 length: 15 residues. Per the study methods: Estimates of nucleated cell counts were drawn from the amplification of reference gene primers. Assay: immunoSEQ multiplex PCR; the TCRdb copy retains only in-frame clones and omits some. V and J calls and clone size are those listed in that table; D and trimming were worked out from the DNA. The sample shows a few hundred thousand clones, more than 75% of them seen only once. The receptor comes from an older man with acute or convalescent COVID-19. Sequenced sample: peripheral blood. The chain couples TRBV6-5 to TRBJ1-2; the D gene is possibly TRBD1 (6 bases). The CDR3 spells CASSYSTGQVYGYTF. The CDR3 coding sequence is TGTGCCAGCAGTTATAGCACGGGACAAGTATATGGCTACACCTTC.